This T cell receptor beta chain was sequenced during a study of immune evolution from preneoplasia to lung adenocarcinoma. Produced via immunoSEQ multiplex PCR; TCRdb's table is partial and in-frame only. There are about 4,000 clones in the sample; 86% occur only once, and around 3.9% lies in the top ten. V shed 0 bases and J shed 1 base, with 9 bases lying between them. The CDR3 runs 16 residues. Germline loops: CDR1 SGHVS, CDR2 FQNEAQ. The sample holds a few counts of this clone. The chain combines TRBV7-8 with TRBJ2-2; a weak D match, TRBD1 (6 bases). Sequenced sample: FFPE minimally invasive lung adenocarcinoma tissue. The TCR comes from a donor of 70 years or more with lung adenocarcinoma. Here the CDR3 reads CASSLAPTGNTGELFF. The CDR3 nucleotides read TGTGCCAGCAGCTTAGCGCCGACAGGGAACACCGGGGAGCTGTTTTTT. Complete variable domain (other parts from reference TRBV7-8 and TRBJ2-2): GAGVSQSPRYKVAKRGQDVALRCDPISGHVSLFWYQQALGQGPEFLTYFQNEAQLDKSGLPSDRFFAERPEGSVSTLKIQRTQQEDSAVYLCASSLAPTGNTGELFFGEGSRLTVL.